This T cell receptor (beta chain) comes out of a study of CD8 T cells in Susac syndrome. RNA was extracted with the RNeasy kit, and a quantity of roughly 0.5 to 1 ug was reverse transcribed using random hexamers. Coverage of TCR beta CDR3 amplification by immunoSEQ multiplex PCR extended to 54 Vbeta and 13 Jbeta. TCRdb re-called the immunoSEQ multiplex PCR reads with MiXCR, one entry per CDR3 protein. The table has some 130,000 distinct CDR3 sequences, roughly 96% seen once; the top ten hold more than 0.09%. The CDR3 contains 17 residues. With V trimmed by 4 bases and J by 8 bases, 9 bases remained unmatched. The germline V gene encodes CDR1 SGHRS and CDR2 YFSETQ.

V and J are TRBV5-1 and TRBJ2-1, with 16 bases lining up with TRBD2. The TCR comes from a human donor in good health. Sequencing was carried out using CD4+ T cells from PBMCs. CDR3 residues: CASSQGTSGRVNDEQFF. The CDR3 nucleotides are TGCGCCAGCAGCCAGGGGACTAGCGGGAGGGTCAACGATGAGCAGTTCTTC.